This T cell receptor (beta chain) was captured in a study of cytomegalovirus exposure and HLA in healthy donors. The study, taken as a whole, reports: It was about 150 TCR beta chains that were listed as cytomegalovirus-associated.

This CDR3 is 16 amino acids long. The germline V gene encodes CDR1 SGHAT and CDR2 FQNNGV. V was pared by 1 base and J by 4 bases, with 2 bases of the junction left unmatched. Of note for this clone: Its specificity is unknown.

Amplification used 60 Vbeta primers and 13 Jbeta primers. Produced via immunoSEQ multiplex PCR; TCRdb's table is partial and in-frame only. Of some 190,000 clones in the sample, around three quarters are singletons; the top ten hold 1.9%. The source of this sequence is a woman between 25 and 40 years old in good health and CMV-seronegative. The chain joins TRBV11-2 to TRBJ2-2, with 11 bases that match TRBD2. Specimen: PBMCs. The CDR3 is CASSLVLAGGTGELFF. In DNA form, the CDR3 reads TGTGCCAGCAGCTTAGTCCTAGCGGGGGGCACCGGGGAGCTGTTTTTT. The whole variable domain, remainder taken from reference TRBV11-2 and TRBJ2-2, is EAGVAQSPRYKIIEKRQSVAFWCNPISGHATLYWYQQILGQGPKLLIQFQNNGVVDDSQLPKDRFSAERLKGVDSTLKIQPAKLEDSAVYLCASSLVLAGGTGELFFGEGSRLTVL.